This T cell receptor beta chain was observed in a study of beta chain features in type 1 diabetes. Study context: Across all samples, roughly 100,000,000 sorted cells were examined. Study-level findings and limits: TCRB CDR3s were moderately but significantly shorter in Type 1 diabetes patients in all four CD4+ subsets. Compared with healthy donors, patients appeared to share more similar naive, central memory and regulatory TCRB repertoires.

Concerning this clone: Its antigen is not known.

CDR1 and CDR2 (germline): MDHEN, SYDVKM. The CDR3 spans 13 residues. V lost 10 bases, J lost 4 bases, and 16 bases lay in between. Every bit of the isolated RNA underwent reverse transcription, so sequencing read expressed TCRB transcripts. Sequencing used immunoSEQ multiplex PCR; TCRdb keeps in-frame clones, though not all of them. The profile shows about 140,000 clones, 13% of them singletons. This receptor was identified in a man aged 18 to 29 with type 1 diabetes. The rearrangement joins TRBV28 to TRBJ1-1; D perhaps matches TRBD1 (5 bases). What was sequenced was central memory CD4+ T cells from blood. The CDR3 reads CATLPHGGTEAFF. The CDR3 nucleotides are TGTGCCACCCTCCCTCATGGGGGCACTGAAGCTTTCTTT.